This entry features one TCR beta chain sequence. Germline trimming cut 6 bases from V and 5 bases from J; bases unmatched to any gene: 11. The germline V gene encodes CDR1 DFQATT and CDR2 SNEGSKA (reference sequence). CDR3 length: 14 residues. These data originate in a study of blood T cells in healthy people across ages. With a J-beta primer mix and a sample-barcoded 5' primer, a second PCR ran about 7 to 11 cycles. TCRdb re-called the 5' RACE reads with MiXCR, one entry per CDR3 protein. The table has about a million distinct CDR3 sequences, approximately 49% seen once. There were at least 6 micrograms of total RNA extracted from every sample.

The V call is TRBV20-1, the J call TRBJ2-5; 8 bases are shared with TRBD1. The TCR was taken from a man between 25 and 39 years old in good health. The sample was blood. For the CDR3, the DNA is TGCAGTGCAAGCCGGACAGGGAGTTTGGAGACCCAGTACTTC. It is translated as CSASRTGSLETQYF.